The entry below describes one TCR beta chain. This sample is part of a study of shared clonotypes between healthy human individuals. Study in general: Donors had three CD4 naive, three CD4 memory, two CD8 naive and one CD8 memory plate apiece.

Germline CDR1 and CDR2: SEHNR and FQNEAQ (reference sequence). This CDR3 region has 12 residues. Trimming removed 1 base from V and 2 bases from J, with 2 bases in between. Adult donors, all healthy and HIV-negative, had no recent acute infections or vaccinations. Over several immunoSEQ plates, each subset's genomic DNA was distributed in even portions. In the study's own analysis: There were no quality scores in the junction-only immunoSEQ sequences, so filtering differed. TCRdb's copy holds only in-frame clones and misses some; the assay was immunoSEQ multiplex PCR. That table furnishes V, J and clone size, whereas the DNA furnished D and trimming. The table lists about 320,000 clones, around 87% of them singletons, with around 15% in the top ten.

Input material: memory CD8+ T cells sorted from blood. As to subset: CD45RO+ cells pooled with CCR7-negative TemRA cells. The chain joins TRBV7-9 to TRBJ2-5; D is uncertain. This TCR was sampled from a young man in good health. The CDR3 DNA is TGTGCCAGCAGCTTAGAGCAAGAGACCCAGTACTTC. It specifies CASSLEQETQYF.